A single sample gave rise to the 26 T cell receptor beta chains below, sequenced in a study of T cells after yellow fever vaccination. TCRdb analysed the 5' RACE reads with MiXCR anew, one entry per CDR3 protein. The repertoire holds under 150,000 distinct CDR3 sequences, with over 7% as singletons. This specimen was CD4+ T cells sorted from PBMCs, taken 5 days after the yellow fever booster vaccination. These receptors were taken from a man under 40 who received the YFV17D yellow fever vaccine.

There are many counts of this clonotype. The genes are TRBV11-2 and TRBJ2-7, with 9 positions matching TRBD2. The CDR3 is 19 residues long. Germline V gene lookup returns CDR1 SGHAT and CDR2 FQNNGV. V lost 2 bases, J lost 4 bases, and 18 bases stayed unmatched. The CDR3, as DNA: TGTGCCAGCAGCTTATATCTAGGGGCTAGCGGGATTCTAATTTACGAGCAGTACTTC. This gives the protein CASSLYLGASGILIYEQYF.

V and J are TRBV6-1 and TRBJ2-5; 7 bases match TRBD2. This CDR3 region has 14 residues. CDR1 and CDR2 from the germline V gene are MNHNS and SASEGT. V shed 7 bases, J shed 4 bases, and the junction held 9 bases outside the gene matches. CDR3 bases: TGTGCCAGCAACGGACTAGTGGGTGCAGAGACCCAGTACTTC. Translation gives CASNGLVGAETQYF.

In its sample, this clonotype was seen many times. The germline gene is not matched at one end of the junction; a read error may be the cause. The V call is TRBV7-3, the J call TRBJ2-5; D ambiguous. This CDR3 spans 14 amino acids. Germline CDR1 is SGHTA and CDR2 is FQGTGA. For the CDR3, the DNA is TGTGCCAGCAGCGTAACCGAAGGGAAGGGGACCCAGTACTTC. Protein product: CASSVTEGKGTQYF.

This clonotype was observed many times. V usage is TRBV5-1 and J usage is TRBJ2-1; 9 positions agree with TRBD1. The CDR3 has 15 amino acids. Germline values: CDR1 SGHRS, CDR2 YFSETQ. Unmatched junction bases numbered 5, after V lost 4 bases and J lost 3 bases. The CDR3 protein is CASSQGQGYYNEQFF. CDR3 bases: TGCGCCAGCAGCCAAGGACAGGGGTACTACAATGAGCAGTTCTTC.

Ten or more counts support this clonotype. The junction and the germline gene differ at one end; a read error may be behind it. This chain links TRBV4-3 with TRBJ2-1; 13 bases agree with TRBD2. Germline V gene data show CDR1 as LGHNA and CDR2 as YSLEER. This CDR3 contains 15 residues. The CDR3 nucleotides are TGCGCCAGCAGCCAAGAGACTAGCGGGAGGTCCTTCCTCCTCTTC. As protein: CASSQETSGRSFLLF.

This clonotype was counted at least ten times. This chain joins TRBV6-2 or TRBV6-3 and TRBJ2-3; D not resolved. V was shortened by 5 bases and J by 2 bases, with 2 bases between the two germline ends. This CDR3 contains 11 residues. From germline, CDR1 is MNHEY and CDR2 SVGEGT. The CDR3 coding sequence is TGTGCCAGCAGTCACACAGATACGCAGTATTTT. As protein: CASSHTDTQYF.

This clonotype was seen at least ten times. This chain links TRBV5-1 with TRBJ1-1, with a weak D call TRBD1 (6 bases). This CDR3 spans 14 amino acids. Germline CDR1 SGHRS, CDR2 YFSETQ. Trimming took 1 base from V and 5 from J, leaving 12 bases between them. The CDR3 spells CASSLTGSGTEAFF. The CDR3 coding sequence is TGCGCCAGCAGCTTGACAGGGAGTGGGACTGAAGCTTTCTTT.

This clonotype occurred many times. The chain has TRBV29-1 and TRBJ2-3; no firm D call. CDR1 SQVTM and CDR2 ANQGSEA come from the germline V gene. V was shortened by 0 bases and J by 7 bases, with 14 bases between the two germline ends. The CDR3 loop spans 14 amino acids. CDR3 in amino acids: CSVEEGGARYTQYF. The CDR3 coding sequence is TGCAGCGTTGAAGAGGGCGGAGCGCGCTATACGCAGTATTTT.

This clonotype was seen ten or more times. The chain recombines TRBV20-1 with TRBJ2-5, with D maybe TRBD2 (5 bases). There are 13 residues in the CDR3. V lost 1 base, J lost 6 bases, and 12 bases lay in between. Germline V gives CDR1 DFQATT, CDR2 SNEGSKA (reference sequence). CDR3 in DNA: TGCAGTGCTAGAGTGAGAGGGTGGAAGACCCAGTACTTC. The encoded protein is CSARVRGWKTQYF.

This clonotype was observed at least ten times. The chain uses TRBV4-2 and TRBJ2-5; D is unresolved. The CDR3 is made up of 15 amino acids. Trimming shortened V by 4 bases and J by 4 bases, and 16 bases separated the two germline ends. Germline CDR1 is LGHNA and CDR2 is YNFKEQ. CDR3 in amino acids: CASSRQVSGTETQYF. The DNA of the CDR3 is TGTGCCAGCAGCCGGCAGGTGTCGGGTACAGAGACCCAGTACTTC.

This clonotype showed up just a few times. This chain joins TRBV3-1 and TRBJ2-1, with 10 bases matching TRBD2. The V and J ends lost 0 bases and 8 bases, in that order; junction bases with no gene match: 13. The CDR3 loop spans 18 amino acids. Germline lookup yields CDR1 LGHDT and CDR2 YNNKEL (reference sequence). CDR3 region: CASSQDPAGGPSYDEQFF. Written as DNA, the CDR3 is TGTGCCAGCAGCCAAGATCCAGCGGGAGGGCCCTCTTACGATGAGCAGTTCTTC.

This clonotype was observed many times. The V gene is TRBV5-5, the J gene TRBJ2-1; D gene unclear. V was pared by 1 base and J by 7 bases, with 12 bases between. The CDR3 spans 14 residues. Germline V gives CDR1 SGHKS, CDR2 YYEKEE (reference sequence). The CDR3 reads CASSLISTRNEQFF. In DNA, the CDR3 is TGTGCCAGCAGCTTGATCAGTACCAGAAATGAGCAGTTCTTC.

This clonotype was observed a few times. The chain couples TRBV12-3 or TRBV12-4 to TRBJ2-2; D remains unclear. The CDR3 consists of 14 residues. Trimming shortened V by 6 bases and J by 2 bases, and 10 bases separated the two germline ends. This chain's CDR3 is CASRPQANTGELFF. DNA for the CDR3: TGTGCCAGCAGACCTCAGGCTAACACCGGGGAGCTGTTTTTT.

Many counts were recorded for this clonotype. This sequence joins TRBV20-1 and TRBJ2-7; 7 bases match TRBD2. V shed 6 bases and J 2 bases; nucleotides not matched to a gene: 10. This CDR3 has 14 amino acids. The germline CDR1 and CDR2 sequences are DFQATT and SNEGSKA (reference sequence). Here the CDR3 DNA reads TGCAGTGCCCTCAAAGGGAGGGAACCCTACGAGCAGTACTTC. Protein product: CSALKGREPYEQYF.

This clonotype was seen repeatedly, ten times or more. The chain links TRBV7-9 to TRBJ1-1; TRBD1 agrees at 7 bases. This CDR3 contains 14 residues. The V and J ends lost 5 bases and 8 bases, in that order; junction bases with no gene match: 11. The germline gives CDR1 SEHNR, CDR2 FQNEAQ (reference sequence). CDR3 sequence reads: CASSPEWRGQEAFF. CDR3 sequence (DNA): TGTGCCAGCAGCCCAGAGTGGCGGGGACAGGAAGCTTTCTTT.

This clonotype was detected many times. This sequence joins TRBV7-2 and TRBJ2-3; 7 positions match TRBD1. The CDR3 runs to 13 residues. Germline V lookup: CDR1 SGHTA, CDR2 FQGNSA. V shed 3 bases, J shed 5 bases, and the junction held 2 bases outside the gene matches. CDR3 nucleotides: TGTGCCAGCAGCTTGACAGGGAAAGATACGCAGTATTTT. Translation: CASSLTGKDTQYF.

This clonotype was seen ten or more times. The chain has TRBV6-6 and TRBJ2-1, with D tentatively TRBD2 (6 bases). This CDR3 is 12 amino acids long. V lost 8 bases to trimming and J lost 6 bases, with 11 bases between them. Germline V gives CDR1 MNHNY, CDR2 SVGAGI (reference sequence). The CDR3 sequence: CASGGVGNEQFF. In nucleotides, the CDR3 is TGTGCCAGCGGAGGGGTGGGCAATGAGCAGTTCTTC.

This clonotype was detected many times. The chain joins TRBV29-1 to TRBJ1-3; D call uncertain. The CDR3 consists of 11 residues. The ends were cut back, 4 bases at V and 5 bases at J, with 6 bases in the middle. CDR1 and CDR2 (germline): SQVTM, ANQGSEA. CDR3 loop: CSVGIRNTIYF. The CDR3 nucleotides are TGCAGCGTTGGGATCAGAAACACCATATATTTT. Full variable domain (outside the CDR3, taken from reference TRBV29-1 and TRBJ1-3): SAVISQKPSRDICQRGTSLTIQCQVDSQVTMMFWYRQQPGQSLTLIATANQGSEATYESGFVIDKFPISRPNLTFSTLTVSNMSPEDSSIYLCSVGIRNTIYFGEGSWLTVV.

This clonotype was seen at least ten times. This chain joins TRBV12-3 or TRBV12-4 and TRBJ2-7, with D unresolved. Trimming left V 6 bases short and J 6 bases short, with 18 bases between. The CDR3 covers 14 residues. The CDR3 here is CASRERSVVSEQYF. The CDR3 DNA reads TGTGCCAGCAGAGAACGTAGTGTAGTATCCGAGCAGTACTTC.

This clonotype was detected ten times or more. V usage is TRBV7-9 and J usage is TRBJ2-2; the match to TRBD2 covers 7 bases. Germline V gene lookup returns CDR1 SEHNR and CDR2 FQNEAQ (reference sequence). Trimming at V came to 5 bases and at J to 3 bases, leaving 6 bases not matched to a gene. CDR3 length equals 15 residues. The CDR3 loop is CASSPRLADTGELFF. The DNA of the CDR3 is TGTGCCAGCAGCCCTCGGCTAGCGGACACCGGGGAGCTGTTTTTT.

Ten or more counts support this clonotype. The J gene is TRBJ2-7, the V gene TRBV3-1; D gene ambiguous. The V and J ends lost 4 bases and 3 bases respectively, with 10 bases between them. Germline V gene data show CDR1 as LGHDT and CDR2 as YNNKEL (reference sequence). The CDR3 contains 13 residues. Here the CDR3 DNA reads TGTGCCAGCAGCCGGGTTGGCCTCTACGAGCAGTACTTC. Translated: CASSRVGLYEQYF.

This clonotype was recorded at least ten times. The chain joins TRBV7-8 to TRBJ2-3; the D gene is possibly TRBD2 (6 bases). The CDR3 is 13 amino acids. Trimming took 8 bases from V and 5 from J, leaving 14 bases between them. CDR1 and CDR2 (germline): SGHVS, FQNEAQ. The CDR3 spells CASATGVRDTQYF. The CDR3 DNA sequence: TGTGCCAGCGCCACGGGAGTGAGAGATACGCAGTATTTT. Full variable domain (rest looked up from reference TRBV7-8 and TRBJ2-3): GAGVSQSPRYKVAKRGQDVALRCDPISGHVSLFWYQQALGQGPEFLTYFQNEAQLDKSGLPSDRFFAERPEGSVSTLKIQRTQQEDSAVYLCASATGVRDTQYFGPGTRLTVL.

The table lists this clonotype with many counts. The chain uses TRBV5-4 and TRBJ1-2, with unresolved D. Germline V lookup: CDR1 SGHNT, CDR2 YYREEE (reference sequence). The CDR3 has 15 amino acids. Deletions cut 6 bases from V and 0 bases from J, with 15 bases between. CDR3: CASTPTRPPNYGYTF. The CDR3, as DNA: TGTGCCAGCACCCCAACAAGGCCCCCTAACTATGGCTACACCTTC.

This clonotype was picked up many times. The chain employs TRBV25-1 and TRBJ2-1, with D perhaps matching TRBD2 (10 bases). The CDR3 loop spans 21 amino acids. Deletions cut 8 bases from V and 2 bases from J, with 34 bases between. Germline lookup yields CDR1 MGHDK and CDR2 SYGVNS. The DNA of the CDR3 is TGTGCCAGCTCGGGACAGGGCGCACGAACCGTCCTAGCGGGAGCCTACAATGAGCAGTTCTTC. Translated, it gives CASSGQGARTVLAGAYNEQFF.

This clonotype has a count of ten or more. The chain links TRBV11-2 to TRBJ2-1, with 7 bases lining up with TRBD2. Germline V lookup: CDR1 SGHAT, CDR2 FQNNGV. This CDR3 comprises 15 residues. The junction had 3 bases not matched to a gene; V was cut back by 1 base and J by 3 bases. Here the CDR3 reads CASSLVRESYNEQFF. The CDR3 DNA follows: TGTGCCAGCAGCTTAGTGCGGGAGAGCTACAATGAGCAGTTCTTC.

This clonotype was recorded many times. The rearrangement uses TRBV20-1 and TRBJ1-5, with a weak D call TRBD1 (6 bases). V was shortened by 0 bases and J by 5 bases, with 8 bases between the two germline ends. This CDR3 comprises 13 residues. Germline loops: CDR1 DFQATT, CDR2 SNEGSKA (reference sequence). In DNA, the CDR3 is TGCAGTGCTAGAGATTACAGGGATCAGCCCCAGCATTTT. Residues: CSARDYRDQPQHF.